This is a list of T cell receptor beta chains from one sample in a study of cytomegalovirus exposure and HLA in healthy donors. Clones were read by immunoSEQ multiplex PCR, and TCRdb kept only the in-frame ones, dropping some. The data show roughly 190,000 clones, roughly 68% seen once. Sequencing was done on a sample of PBMCs. The receptors come from a woman younger than 45 in good health and CMV-seronegative. The CDR3 runs from the conserved cysteine through the conserved F or W. A D gene is named only where the DNA matches it firmly. Size values are once, few and many counts, or a class for expanded clones, and some rows have none.

j_call clone_size d_call v_call cdr3_nt cdr3_aa
TRBJ1-4 few - TRBV7-3 TGTGCCAGCAGTCGTTCAGGGGCTGCTAATGAAAAACTGTTTTTT CASSRSGAANEKLFF
TRBJ1-2 - - TRBV5-6 TGTGCCAGCAGCGGCTTAGAGAGGGATGGCTACACCTTC CASSGLERDGYTF
TRBJ2-6 - - TRBV10-2 TGCGCCAGCAGTGTGAGCTCTGGGGCCAACGTCCTGACTTTC CASSVSSGANVLTF
TRBJ2-7 - TRBD2 TRBV6-5 TGTGCCAGCAGTTCAGGACTAGCGGGAGGCTCCGAGCAGTACTTC CASSSGLAGGSEQYF
TRBJ1-2 - - TRBV11-2 TGTGCCAGCAGCTTAGGATGGGGGGGCGGCTACACCTTC CASSLGWGGGYTF
TRBJ2-3 few TRBD2 TRBV4-2 TGTGCCAGCAGCCATAGCGGGAGGGACACAGATACGCAGTATTTT CASSHSGRDTDTQYF
TRBJ2-3 - TRBD2 TRBV6-1 TGTGCCAGCAGTGTTTTGCGGGGGGCAGGAGATACGCAGTATTTT CASSVLRGAGDTQYF
TRBJ1-3 - TRBD1 TRBV5-6 TGTGCCAGCAGCTTCGGGACAGCCCGTGGAAACACCATATATTTT CASSFGTARGNTIYF
TRBJ2-5 - TRBD2 TRBV7-7 TGTGCTAGCAGCTTAGCGGGCCCCGAAGAGACCCAGTACTTC CASSLAGPEETQYF
TRBJ2-1 few TRBD2 TRBV4-2 TGTGCCAGCAGCCACAAAGCGGGACTAGCGGGAGCCAATGAGCAGTTCTTC CASSHKAGLAGANEQFF
TRBJ1-3 - - TRBV2 TGTGCCAGCAGCTACGTCCCCCCTTGGGCGAGGGGGAATGGAAACACCATATATTTT CASSYVPPWARGNGNTIYF
TRBJ2-7 once TRBD1 TRBV7-8 TGTGCCAGCAGTCAGACAGGGATAACGTACGAGCAGTACTTC CASSQTGITYEQYF
TRBJ1-2 - TRBD1 TRBV7-4 TGTGCCAGCAGCCCCCGGGACAGGGCTTATGGCTACACCTTC CASSPRDRAYGYTF
TRBJ1-5 - TRBD1 TRBV2 TGTGCCAGCACTCCGGACAGGGTCGGCAATCAGCCCCAGCATTTT CASTPDRVGNQPQHF
TRBJ1-5 once - TRBV18 TGTGCCAGCTCACCTGAGCTCAATCAGCCCCAGCATTTT CASSPELNQPQHF
TRBJ2-3 - - TRBV4-3 TGCGCCAGCAGCCAATTCGGGAGCACAGATACGCAGTATTTT CASSQFGSTDTQYF
TRBJ2-7 - TRBD1 TRBV30 TGTGCCTGGACTCGGGACAGTTTTTACGAGCAGTACTTC CAWTRDSFYEQYF
TRBJ2-7 - TRBD2 TRBV7-9 TGTGCCAGCAGCCATGGACTAGCGGGAGGGAGTCTCTCCTACGAGCAGTACTTC CASSHGLAGGSLSYEQYF
TRBJ2-3 - - TRBV2 TGTGCCAGCAGTGACTACCTGGGGGCTTGGGACACAGATGCGCAGTATTTT CASSDYLGAWDTDAQYF
TRBJ1-2 - - TRBV30 TGTGCCTGGAGTTCGAACTATGGCTACACCTTC CAWSSNYGYTF
TRBJ2-7 - - TRBV7-9 TGTGCCAGCAGCCCCAACGGAGGGGCCGGCGAGCAGTACTTC CASSPNGGAGEQYF
TRBJ2-1 - - TRBV7-9 TGTGCCAGCAGCTTAAAACAGTACAATGAGCAGTTCTTC CASSLKQYNEQFF
TRBJ1-2 - - TRBV5-5 TGTGCCAGCAGCTTCTACAGGACGGCTAACTATGGCTACACCTTC CASSFYRTANYGYTF
TRBJ1-1 - - TRBV19 TGTGCCAGTACAGGGATGAACACTGAAGCTTTCTTT CASTGMNTEAFF
TRBJ2-1 - TRBD2 TRBV27 TGTGCCAGCAGTTTATGGGGCGGGAGACGCAATGAGCAGTTCTTC CASSLWGGRRNEQFF
TRBJ2-5 once TRBD2 TRBV7-9 TGTGCCAGCACCCAGGGACTAGCGGGAGAAGCGACCCAGTACTTC CASTQGLAGEATQYF
TRBJ2-7 - - TRBV5-1 TGCGCCAGCAGCTTGATCGGCAGGTCCTACGAGCAGTACTTC CASSLIGRSYEQYF
TRBJ1-1 - - TRBV9 TGTGCCAGCAGCGTAGCGGACACTGAAGCTTTCTTT CASSVADTEAFF
TRBJ1-2 - - TRBV5-1 TGCGCCAGCAGCTTTTCCGGGGAAGGCTACACCTTC CASSFSGEGYTF
TRBJ2-7 - TRBD2 TRBV27 TGTGCCAGCAGTTTATATGCGGGGGACGAGCAGTACTTC CASSLYAGDEQYF
TRBJ1-2 - - TRBV19 TGTGCCAGTGGGCCGACATTCCTATTTGGCTACACCTTC CASGPTFLFGYTF
TRBJ1-1 - - TRBV7-3 TGTGCCAGCAGCTTAAACGGGGATACGGCTTTCTTT CASSLNGDTAFF
TRBJ1-1 - - TRBV6-4 TGTGCCAGCAGTATCACCGCTATGAACACTGAAGCTTTCTTT CASSITAMNTEAFF
TRBJ2-7 - TRBD2 TRBV5-4 TGTGCCAGCAGCCCACCGGGACTAGCGGGAGGGCGGGTCTACGAGCAGTACTTC CASSPPGLAGGRVYEQYF
TRBJ2-5 - TRBD1 TRBV5-1 TGCGCCAGCACCACCCCGGTGCTAGGACAGGCGAGTAGGGAGACCCAGTACTTC CASTTPVLGQASRETQYF
TRBJ2-1 - - TRBV5-6 TGTGCCAGCAGCTTCGCAGCCGGGACTTACAATGAGCAGTTCTTC CASSFAAGTYNEQFF
TRBJ1-1 - - TRBV7-3 TGTGCCAGCAGCTACCAGGCCCGCACTGAAGCTTTCTTT CASSYQARTEAFF
TRBJ1-1 - - TRBV29-1 TGCAGCGTTGAAAAACGGGGGTGGGGCACTGAAGCTTTCTTT CSVEKRGWGTEAFF
TRBJ1-2 - - TRBV5-4 TGTGCCAGCAGCTTTCGCCCAGTCGGGGACTATGGCTACACCTTC CASSFRPVGDYGYTF
TRBJ2-1 - TRBD2 TRBV14 TGTGCCAGCAGCCAAGATTCGGCTAGCGGGACCCGGCGGGAGCAGTTCTTC CASSQDSASGTRREQFF
TRBJ2-5 - TRBD2 TRBV27 TGTGCCAGCAGTTTAGGCCGCGGGAGGCGGCAAGAGACCCAGTACTTC CASSLGRGRRQETQYF